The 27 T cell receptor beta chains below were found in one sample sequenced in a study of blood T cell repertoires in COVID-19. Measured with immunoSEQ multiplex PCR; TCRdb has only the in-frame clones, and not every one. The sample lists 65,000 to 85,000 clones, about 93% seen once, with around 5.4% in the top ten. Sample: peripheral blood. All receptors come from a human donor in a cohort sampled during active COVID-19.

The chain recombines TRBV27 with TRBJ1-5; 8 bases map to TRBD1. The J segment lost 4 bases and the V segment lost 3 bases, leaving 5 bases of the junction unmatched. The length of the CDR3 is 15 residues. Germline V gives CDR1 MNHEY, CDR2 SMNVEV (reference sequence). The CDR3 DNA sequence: TGTGCCAGCAGTTTCGGGCAGGGGGCGAATCAGCCCCAGCATTTT. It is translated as CASSFGQGANQPQHF.

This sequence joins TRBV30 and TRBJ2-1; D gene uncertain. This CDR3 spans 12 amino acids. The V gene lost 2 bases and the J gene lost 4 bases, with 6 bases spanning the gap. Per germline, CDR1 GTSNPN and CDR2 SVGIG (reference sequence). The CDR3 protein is CAWSYNYNEQFF. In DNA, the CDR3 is TGTGCCTGGAGTTACAATTACAATGAGCAGTTCTTC. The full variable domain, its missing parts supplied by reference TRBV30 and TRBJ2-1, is SQTIHQWPATLVQPVGSPLSLECTVEGTSNPNLYWYRQAAGRGLQLLFYSVGIGQISSEVPQNLSASRPQDRQFILSSKKLLLSDSGFYLCAWSYNYNEQFFGPGTRLTVL.

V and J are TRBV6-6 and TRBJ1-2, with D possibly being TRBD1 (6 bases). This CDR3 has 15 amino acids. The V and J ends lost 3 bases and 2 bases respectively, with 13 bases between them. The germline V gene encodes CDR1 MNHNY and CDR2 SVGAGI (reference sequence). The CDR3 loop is CASSYIGQTNYGYTF. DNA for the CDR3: TGTGCCAGCAGTTATATTGGACAGACGAACTATGGCTACACCTTC.

CDR3 coding DNA: TGCAGCGTGGCCTCAGGGGCGATTAATGAAAAACTGTTTTTT. As protein: CSVASGAINEKLFF. The J gene is TRBJ1-4, the V gene TRBV29-1; maybe TRBD1 (6 bases). From germline, CDR1 is SQVTM and CDR2 ANQGSEA. The germline V and J ends were trimmed by 6 bases and 4 bases, with 15 bases remaining between them. This CDR3 region has 14 residues. The whole variable domain, filled in from reference TRBV29-1 and TRBJ1-4, reads SAVISQKPSRDICQRGTSLTIQCQVDSQVTMMFWYRQQPGQSLTLIATANQGSEATYESGFVIDKFPISRPNLTFSTLTVSNMSPEDSSIYLCSVASGAINEKLFFGSGTQLSVL.

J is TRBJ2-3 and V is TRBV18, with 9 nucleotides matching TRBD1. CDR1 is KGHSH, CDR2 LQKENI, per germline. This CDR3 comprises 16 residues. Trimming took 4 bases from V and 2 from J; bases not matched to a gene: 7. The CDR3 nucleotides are TGTGCCAGCTCACGGGGACAGGGAGGATTCACAGATACGCAGTATTTT. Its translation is CASSRGQGGFTDTQYF.

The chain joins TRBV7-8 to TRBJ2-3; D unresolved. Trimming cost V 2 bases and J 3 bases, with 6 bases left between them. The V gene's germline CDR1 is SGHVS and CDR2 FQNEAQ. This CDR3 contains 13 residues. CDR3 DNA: TGTGCCAGCAGCTTATTCGGGACAGATACGCAGTATTTT. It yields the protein CASSLFGTDTQYF.

CDR3: CASSLLAGAPADTQYF. The CDR3 nucleotides are TGTGCCAGCAGCCTGCTAGCGGGGGCCCCTGCGGATACGCAGTATTTT. This chain connects TRBV7-6 to TRBJ2-3; 10 positions agree with TRBD2. The CDR3 runs to 16 residues. From germline, CDR1 is SGHVS and CDR2 FNYEAQ. The J segment lost 6 bases and the V segment lost 5 bases, leaving 11 bases of the junction unmatched.

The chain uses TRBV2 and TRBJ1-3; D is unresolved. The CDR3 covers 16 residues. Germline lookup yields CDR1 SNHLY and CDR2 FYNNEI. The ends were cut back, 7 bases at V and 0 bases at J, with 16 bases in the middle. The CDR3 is CASKKRREFSGNTIYF. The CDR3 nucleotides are TGTGCCAGCAAGAAGAGGAGGGAGTTCTCTGGAAACACCATATATTTT. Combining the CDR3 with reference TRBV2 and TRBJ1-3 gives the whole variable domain EPEVTQTPSHQVTQMGQEVILRCVPISNHLYFYWYRQILGQKVEFLVSFYNNEISEKSEIFDDQFSVERPDGSNFTLKIRSTKLEDSAMYFCASKKRREFSGNTIYFGEGSWLTVV.

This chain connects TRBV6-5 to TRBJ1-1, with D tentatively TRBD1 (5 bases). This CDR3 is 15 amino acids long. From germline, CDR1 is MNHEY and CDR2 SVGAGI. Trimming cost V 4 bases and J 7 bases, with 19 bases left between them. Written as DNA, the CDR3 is TGTGCCAGCAGTTTCCTCTTGGGGGGGTTAAATGAAGCTTTCTTT. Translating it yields CASSFLLGGLNEAFF.

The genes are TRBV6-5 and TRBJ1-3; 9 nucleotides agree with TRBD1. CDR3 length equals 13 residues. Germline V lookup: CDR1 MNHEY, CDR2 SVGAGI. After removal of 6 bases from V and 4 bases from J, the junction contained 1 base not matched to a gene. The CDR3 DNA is TGTGCCAGCAGCACAGGGGGCGGAAACACCATATATTTT. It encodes CASSTGGGNTIYF.

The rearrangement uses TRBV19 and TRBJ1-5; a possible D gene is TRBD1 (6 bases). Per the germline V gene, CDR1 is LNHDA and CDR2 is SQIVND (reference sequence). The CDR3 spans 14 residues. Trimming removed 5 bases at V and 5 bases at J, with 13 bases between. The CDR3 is CASSQGGNDQPQHF. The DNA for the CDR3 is TGTGCCAGTAGTCAAGGGGGAAACGATCAGCCCCAGCATTTT.

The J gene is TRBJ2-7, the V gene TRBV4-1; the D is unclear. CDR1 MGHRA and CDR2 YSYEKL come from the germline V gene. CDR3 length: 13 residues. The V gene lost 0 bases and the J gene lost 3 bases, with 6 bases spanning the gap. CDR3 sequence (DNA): TGCGCCAGCAGCCAAGATGCAGGCTACGAGCAGTACTTC. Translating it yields CASSQDAGYEQYF.

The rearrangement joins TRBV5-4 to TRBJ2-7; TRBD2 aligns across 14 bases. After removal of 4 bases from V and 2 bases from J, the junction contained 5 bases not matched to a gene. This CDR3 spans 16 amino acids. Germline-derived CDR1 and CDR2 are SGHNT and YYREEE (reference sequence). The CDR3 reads CASSGGLAGVAYEQYF. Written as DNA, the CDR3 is TGTGCCAGCAGCGGGGGACTAGCGGGGGTAGCCTACGAGCAGTACTTC. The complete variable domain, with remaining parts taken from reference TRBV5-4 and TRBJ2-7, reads ETGVTQSPTHLIKTRGQQVTLRCSSQSGHNTVSWYQQALGQGPQFIFQYYREEENGRGNFPPRFSGLQFPNYSSELNVNALELDDSALYLCASSGGLAGVAYEQYFGPGTRLTVT.

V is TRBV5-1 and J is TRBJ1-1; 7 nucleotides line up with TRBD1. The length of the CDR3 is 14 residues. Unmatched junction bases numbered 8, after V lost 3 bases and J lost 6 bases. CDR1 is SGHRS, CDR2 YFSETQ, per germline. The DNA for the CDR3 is TGCGCCAGCAGCTATTCGACAGGGAATGCTGAAGCTTTCTTT. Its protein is CASSYSTGNAEAFF.

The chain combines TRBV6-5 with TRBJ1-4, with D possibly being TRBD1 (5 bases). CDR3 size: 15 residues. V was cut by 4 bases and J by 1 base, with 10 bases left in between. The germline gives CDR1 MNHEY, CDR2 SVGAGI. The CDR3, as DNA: TGTGCCAGCAGTTCCTCGGGGGGAACTAATGAAAAACTGTTTTTT. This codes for CASSSSGGTNEKLFF.

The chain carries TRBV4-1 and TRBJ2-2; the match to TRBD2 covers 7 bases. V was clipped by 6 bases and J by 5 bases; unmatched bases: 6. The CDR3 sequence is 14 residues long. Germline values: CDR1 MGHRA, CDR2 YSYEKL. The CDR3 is CASRLTGGTGELFF. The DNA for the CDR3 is TGCGCCAGCAGACTGACGGGGGGAACCGGGGAGCTGTTTTTT.

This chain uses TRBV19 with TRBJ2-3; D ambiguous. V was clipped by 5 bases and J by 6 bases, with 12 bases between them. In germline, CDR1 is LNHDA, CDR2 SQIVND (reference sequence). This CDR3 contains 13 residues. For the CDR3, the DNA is TGTGCCAGTAGTCACCCTAGTGCCGATACGCAGTATTTT. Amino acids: CASSHPSADTQYF.

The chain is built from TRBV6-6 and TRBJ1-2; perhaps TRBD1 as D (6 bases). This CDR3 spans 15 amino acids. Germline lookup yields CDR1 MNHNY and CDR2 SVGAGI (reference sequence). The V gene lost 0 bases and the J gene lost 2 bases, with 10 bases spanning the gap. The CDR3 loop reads CASSYSDSTNYGYTF. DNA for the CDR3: TGTGCCAGCAGTTACTCGGACAGTACAAACTATGGCTACACCTTC.

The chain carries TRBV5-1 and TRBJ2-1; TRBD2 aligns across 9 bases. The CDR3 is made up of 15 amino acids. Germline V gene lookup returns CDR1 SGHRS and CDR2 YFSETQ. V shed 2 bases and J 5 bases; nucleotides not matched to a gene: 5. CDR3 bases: TGCGCCAGCAGCTTTTTAGCGGGGGACGACAATGAGCAGTTCTTC. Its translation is CASSFLAGDDNEQFF.

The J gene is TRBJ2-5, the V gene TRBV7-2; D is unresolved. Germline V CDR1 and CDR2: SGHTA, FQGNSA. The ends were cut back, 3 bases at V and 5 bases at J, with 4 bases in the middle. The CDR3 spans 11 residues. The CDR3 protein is CASSFLETQYF. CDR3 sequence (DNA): TGTGCCAGCAGCTTTCTGGAGACCCAGTACTTC.

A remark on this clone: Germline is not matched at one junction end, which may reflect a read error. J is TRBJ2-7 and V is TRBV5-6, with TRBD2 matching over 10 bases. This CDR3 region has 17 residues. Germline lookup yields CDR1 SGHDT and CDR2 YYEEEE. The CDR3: CASRLATSGAEGYEQYF. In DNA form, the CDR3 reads TGTGCCAGCAGATTGGCAACTAGCGGGGCGGAAGGCTACGAGCAGTACTTC.

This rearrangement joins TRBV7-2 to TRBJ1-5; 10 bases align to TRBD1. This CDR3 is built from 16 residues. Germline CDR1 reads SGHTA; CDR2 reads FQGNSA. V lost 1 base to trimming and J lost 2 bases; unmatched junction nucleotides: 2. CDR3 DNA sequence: TGTGCCAGCAGCTTAGTTGGGACAGGGGGCAATCAGCCCCAGCATTTT. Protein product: CASSLVGTGGNQPQHF. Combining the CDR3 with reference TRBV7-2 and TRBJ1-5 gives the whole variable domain GAGVSQSPSNKVTEKGKDVELRCDPISGHTALYWYRQSLGQGLEFLIYFQGNSAPDKSGLPSDRFSAERTGGSVSTLTIQRTQQEDSAVYLCASSLVGTGGNQPQHFGDGTRLSIL.

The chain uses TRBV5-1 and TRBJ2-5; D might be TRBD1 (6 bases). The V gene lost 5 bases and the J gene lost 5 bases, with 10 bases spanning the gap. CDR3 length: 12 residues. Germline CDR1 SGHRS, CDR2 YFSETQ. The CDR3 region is CASRLTGETQYF. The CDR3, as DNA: TGCGCCAGCAGACTTACAGGGGAGACCCAGTACTTC.

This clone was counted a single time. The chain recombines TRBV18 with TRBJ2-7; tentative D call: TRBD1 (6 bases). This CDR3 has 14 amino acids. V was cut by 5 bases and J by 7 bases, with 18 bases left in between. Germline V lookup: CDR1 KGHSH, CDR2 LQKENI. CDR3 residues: CASSSSSQGKEQYF. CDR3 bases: TGTGCCAGCTCAAGCTCCAGTCAGGGGAAAGAGCAGTACTTC.

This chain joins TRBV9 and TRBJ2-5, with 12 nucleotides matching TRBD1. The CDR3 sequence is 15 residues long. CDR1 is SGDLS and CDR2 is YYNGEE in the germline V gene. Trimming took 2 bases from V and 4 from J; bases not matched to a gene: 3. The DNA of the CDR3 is TGTGCCAGCAGCGTGGGACAGGGGGCGAGAGAGACCCAGTACTTC. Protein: CASSVGQGARETQYF.

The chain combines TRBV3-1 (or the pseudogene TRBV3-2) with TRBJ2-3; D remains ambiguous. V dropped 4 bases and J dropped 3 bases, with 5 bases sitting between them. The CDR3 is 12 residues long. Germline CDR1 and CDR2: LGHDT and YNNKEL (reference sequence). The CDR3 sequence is CASSPGTDTQYF. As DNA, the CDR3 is TGTGCCAGCAGCCCCGGGACAGATACGCAGTATTTT.

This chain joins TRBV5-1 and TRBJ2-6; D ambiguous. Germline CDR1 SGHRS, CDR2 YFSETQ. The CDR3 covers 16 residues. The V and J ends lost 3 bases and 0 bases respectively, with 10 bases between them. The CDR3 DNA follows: TGCGCCAGCAGCTGGGCTTTCGGCTCTGGGGCCAACGTCCTGACTTTC. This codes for CASSWAFGSGANVLTF.